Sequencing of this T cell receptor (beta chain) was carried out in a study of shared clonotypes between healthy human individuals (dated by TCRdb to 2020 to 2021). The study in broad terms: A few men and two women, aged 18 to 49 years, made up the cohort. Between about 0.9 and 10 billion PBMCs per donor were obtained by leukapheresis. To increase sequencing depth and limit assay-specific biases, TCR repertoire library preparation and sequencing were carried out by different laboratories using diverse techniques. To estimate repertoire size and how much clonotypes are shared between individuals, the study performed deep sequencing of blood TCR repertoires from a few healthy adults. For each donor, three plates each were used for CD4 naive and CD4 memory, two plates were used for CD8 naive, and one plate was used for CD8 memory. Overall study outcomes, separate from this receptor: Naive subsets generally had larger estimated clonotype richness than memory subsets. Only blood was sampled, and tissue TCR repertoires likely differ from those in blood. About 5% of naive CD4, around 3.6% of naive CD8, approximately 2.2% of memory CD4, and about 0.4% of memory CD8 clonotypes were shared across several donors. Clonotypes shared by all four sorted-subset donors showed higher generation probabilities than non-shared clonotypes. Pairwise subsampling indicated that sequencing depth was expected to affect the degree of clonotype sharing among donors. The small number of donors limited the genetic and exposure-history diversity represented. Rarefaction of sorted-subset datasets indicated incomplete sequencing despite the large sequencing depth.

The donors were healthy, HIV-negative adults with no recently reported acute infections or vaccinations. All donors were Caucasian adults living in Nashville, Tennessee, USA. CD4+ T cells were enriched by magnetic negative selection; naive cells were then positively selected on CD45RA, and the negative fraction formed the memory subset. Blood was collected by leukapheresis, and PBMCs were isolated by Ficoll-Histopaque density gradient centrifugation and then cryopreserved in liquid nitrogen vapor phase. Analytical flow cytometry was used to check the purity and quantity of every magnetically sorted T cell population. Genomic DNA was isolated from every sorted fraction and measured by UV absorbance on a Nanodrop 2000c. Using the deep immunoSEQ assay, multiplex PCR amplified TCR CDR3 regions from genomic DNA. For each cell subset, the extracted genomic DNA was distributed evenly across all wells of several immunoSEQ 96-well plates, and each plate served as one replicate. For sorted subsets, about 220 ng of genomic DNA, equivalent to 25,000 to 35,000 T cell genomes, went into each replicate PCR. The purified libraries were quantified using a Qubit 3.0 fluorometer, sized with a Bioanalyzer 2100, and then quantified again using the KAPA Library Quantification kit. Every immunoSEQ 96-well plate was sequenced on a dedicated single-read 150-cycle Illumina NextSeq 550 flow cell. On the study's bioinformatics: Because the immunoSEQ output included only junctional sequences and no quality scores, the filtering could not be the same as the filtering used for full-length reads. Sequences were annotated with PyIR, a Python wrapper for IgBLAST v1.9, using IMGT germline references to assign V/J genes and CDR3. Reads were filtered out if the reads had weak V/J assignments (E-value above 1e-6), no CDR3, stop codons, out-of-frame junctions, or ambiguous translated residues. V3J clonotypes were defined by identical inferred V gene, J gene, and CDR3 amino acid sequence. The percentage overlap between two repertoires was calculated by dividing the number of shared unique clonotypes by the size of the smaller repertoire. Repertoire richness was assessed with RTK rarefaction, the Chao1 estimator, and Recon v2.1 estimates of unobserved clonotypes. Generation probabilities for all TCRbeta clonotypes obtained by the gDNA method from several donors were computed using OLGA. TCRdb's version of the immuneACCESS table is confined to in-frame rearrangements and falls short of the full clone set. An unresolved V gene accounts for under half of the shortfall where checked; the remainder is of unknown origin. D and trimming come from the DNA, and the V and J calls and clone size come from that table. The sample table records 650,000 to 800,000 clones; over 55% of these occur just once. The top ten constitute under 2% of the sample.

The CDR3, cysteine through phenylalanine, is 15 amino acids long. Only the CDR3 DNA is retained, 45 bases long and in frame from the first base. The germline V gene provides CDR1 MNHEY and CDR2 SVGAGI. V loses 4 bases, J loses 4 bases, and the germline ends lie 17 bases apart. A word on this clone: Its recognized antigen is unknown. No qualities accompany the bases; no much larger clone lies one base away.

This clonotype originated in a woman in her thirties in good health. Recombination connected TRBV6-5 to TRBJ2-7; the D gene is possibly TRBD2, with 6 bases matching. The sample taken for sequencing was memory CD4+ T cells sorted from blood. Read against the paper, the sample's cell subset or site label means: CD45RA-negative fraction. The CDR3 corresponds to CASSSPPPGDYEQYF. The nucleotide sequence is TGTGCCAGCAGTTCCCCCCCTCCGGGGGATTACGAGCAGTACTTC.